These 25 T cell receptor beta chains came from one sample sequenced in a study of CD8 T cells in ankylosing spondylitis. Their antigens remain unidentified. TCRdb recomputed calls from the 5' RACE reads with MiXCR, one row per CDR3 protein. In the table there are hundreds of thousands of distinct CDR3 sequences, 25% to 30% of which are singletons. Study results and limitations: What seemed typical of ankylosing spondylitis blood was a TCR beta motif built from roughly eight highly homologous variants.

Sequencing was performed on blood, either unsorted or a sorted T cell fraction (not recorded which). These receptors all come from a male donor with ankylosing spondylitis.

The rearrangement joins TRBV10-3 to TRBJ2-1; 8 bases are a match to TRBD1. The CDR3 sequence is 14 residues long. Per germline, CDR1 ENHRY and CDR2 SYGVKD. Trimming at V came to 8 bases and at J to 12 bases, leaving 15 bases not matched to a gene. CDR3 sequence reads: CAIAVDRGDWGQFF. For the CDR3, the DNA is TGTGCCATCGCCGTCGACAGGGGAGACTGGGGGCAGTTCTTC.

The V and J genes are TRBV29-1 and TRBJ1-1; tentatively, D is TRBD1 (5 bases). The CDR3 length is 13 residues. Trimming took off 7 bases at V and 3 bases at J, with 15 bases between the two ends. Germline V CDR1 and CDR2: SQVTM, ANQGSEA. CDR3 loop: CSALGGGDTEAFF. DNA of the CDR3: TGCAGCGCCCTTGGCGGGGGAGACACTGAAGCTTTCTTT.

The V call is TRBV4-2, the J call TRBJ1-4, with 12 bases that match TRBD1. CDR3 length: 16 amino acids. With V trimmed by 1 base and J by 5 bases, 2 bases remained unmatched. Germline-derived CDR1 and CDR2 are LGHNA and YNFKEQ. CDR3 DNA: TGTGCCAGCAGCCAAGCGGGACAGGGGGCGAATGAAAAACTGTTTTTT. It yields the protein CASSQAGQGANEKLFF.

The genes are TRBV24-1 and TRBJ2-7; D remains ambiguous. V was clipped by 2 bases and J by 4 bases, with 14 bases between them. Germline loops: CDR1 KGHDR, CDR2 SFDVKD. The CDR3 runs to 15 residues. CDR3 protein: CATSDSSSGPYEQYF. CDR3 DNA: TGTGCCACCAGTGATTCGTCTTCCGGCCCTTACGAGCAGTACTTC.

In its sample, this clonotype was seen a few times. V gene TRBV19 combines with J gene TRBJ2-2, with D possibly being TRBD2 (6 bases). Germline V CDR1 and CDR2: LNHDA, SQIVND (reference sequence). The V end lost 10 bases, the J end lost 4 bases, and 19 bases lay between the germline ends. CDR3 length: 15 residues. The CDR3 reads CATKPISGTTGELFF. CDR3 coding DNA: TGTGCCACCAAGCCCATTAGCGGAACCACCGGGGAGCTGTTTTTT.

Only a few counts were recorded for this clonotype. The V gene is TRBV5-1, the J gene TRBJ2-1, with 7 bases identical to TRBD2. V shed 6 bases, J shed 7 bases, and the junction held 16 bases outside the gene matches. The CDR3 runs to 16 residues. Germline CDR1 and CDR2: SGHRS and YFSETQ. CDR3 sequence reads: CASTQSGGRSRNEQFF. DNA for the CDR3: TGCGCCAGCACCCAATCAGGCGGGAGATCCCGGAATGAGCAGTTCTTC.

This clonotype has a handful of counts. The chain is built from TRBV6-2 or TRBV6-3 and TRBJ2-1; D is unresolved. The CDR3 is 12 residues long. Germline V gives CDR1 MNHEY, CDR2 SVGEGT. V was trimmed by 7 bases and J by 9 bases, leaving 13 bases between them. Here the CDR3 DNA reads TGTGCCAGCAAGAAGTCAGGAACTGAGCAGTTCTTC. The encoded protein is CASKKSGTEQFF.

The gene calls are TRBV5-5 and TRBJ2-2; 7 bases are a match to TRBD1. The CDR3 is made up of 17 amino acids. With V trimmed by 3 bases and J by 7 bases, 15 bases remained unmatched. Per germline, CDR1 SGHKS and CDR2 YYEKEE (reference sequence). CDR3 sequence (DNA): TGTGCCAGCAGCTCCTCCCCCTGGACAGGCCGTAGCGGGGAGCTGTTTTTT. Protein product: CASSSSPWTGRSGELFF. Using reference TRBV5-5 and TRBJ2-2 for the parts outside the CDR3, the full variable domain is DAGVTQSPTHLIKTRGQQVTLRCSPISGHKSVSWYQQVLGQGPQFIFQYYEKEERGRGNFPDRFSARQFPNYSSELNVNALLLGDSALYLCASSSSPWTGRSGELFFGEGSRLTVL.

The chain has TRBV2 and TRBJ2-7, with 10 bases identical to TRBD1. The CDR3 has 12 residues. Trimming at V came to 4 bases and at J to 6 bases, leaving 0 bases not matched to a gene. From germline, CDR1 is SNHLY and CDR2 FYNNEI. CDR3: CASSGTGGEQYV. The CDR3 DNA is TGTGCCAGCAGTGGGACAGGGGGCGAGCAGTACGTC.

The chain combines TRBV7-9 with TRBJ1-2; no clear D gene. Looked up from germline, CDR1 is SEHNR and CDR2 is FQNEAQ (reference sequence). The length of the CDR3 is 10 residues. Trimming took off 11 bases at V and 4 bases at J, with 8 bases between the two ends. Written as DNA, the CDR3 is TGTGCCCCGGGCGGCTATGGCTACACCTTC. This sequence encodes CAPGGYGYTF.

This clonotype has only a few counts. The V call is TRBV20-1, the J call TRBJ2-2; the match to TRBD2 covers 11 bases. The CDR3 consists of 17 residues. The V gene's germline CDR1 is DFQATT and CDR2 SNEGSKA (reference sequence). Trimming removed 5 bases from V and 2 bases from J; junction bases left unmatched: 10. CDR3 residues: CSAHDLGLAENTGELFF. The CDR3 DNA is TGCAGTGCTCACGACTTGGGACTAGCGGAAAACACCGGGGAGCTGTTTTTT.

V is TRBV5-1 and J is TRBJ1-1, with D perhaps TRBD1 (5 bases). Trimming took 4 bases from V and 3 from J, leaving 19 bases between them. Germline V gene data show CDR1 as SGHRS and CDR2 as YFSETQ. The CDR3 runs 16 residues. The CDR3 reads CASSRYSLTTDTEAFF. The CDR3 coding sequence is TGCGCCAGCAGCCGATATTCCCTGACGACAGACACTGAAGCTTTCTTT. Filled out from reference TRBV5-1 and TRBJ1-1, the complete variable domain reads KAGVTQTPRYLIKTRGQQVTLSCSPISGHRSVSWYQQTPGQGLQFLFEYFSETQRNKGNFPGRFSGRQFSNSRSEMNVSTLELGDSALYLCASSRYSLTTDTEAFFGQGTRLTVV.

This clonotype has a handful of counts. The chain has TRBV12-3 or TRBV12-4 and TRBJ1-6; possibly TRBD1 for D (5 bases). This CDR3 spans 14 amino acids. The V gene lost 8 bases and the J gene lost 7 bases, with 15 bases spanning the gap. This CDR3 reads CASGRRDSNSPLHF. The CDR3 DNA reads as TGTGCCAGCGGGCGCCGCGACAGCAATTCACCCCTCCACTTT.

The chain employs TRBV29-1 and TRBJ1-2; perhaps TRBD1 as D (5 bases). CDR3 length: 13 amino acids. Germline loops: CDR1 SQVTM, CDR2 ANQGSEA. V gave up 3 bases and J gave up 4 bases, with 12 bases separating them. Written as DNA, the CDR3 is TGCAGCGTTGAGTCCGGGACGGCCTATGGCTACACCTTC. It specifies CSVESGTAYGYTF.

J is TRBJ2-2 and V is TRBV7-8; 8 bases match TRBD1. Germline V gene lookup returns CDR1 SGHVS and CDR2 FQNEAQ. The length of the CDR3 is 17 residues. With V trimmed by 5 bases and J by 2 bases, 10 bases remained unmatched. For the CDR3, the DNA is TGTGCCAGCAGCCAGAGGTCAGGGGGCCTTAACACCGGGGAGCTGTTTTTT. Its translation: CASSQRSGGLNTGELFF.

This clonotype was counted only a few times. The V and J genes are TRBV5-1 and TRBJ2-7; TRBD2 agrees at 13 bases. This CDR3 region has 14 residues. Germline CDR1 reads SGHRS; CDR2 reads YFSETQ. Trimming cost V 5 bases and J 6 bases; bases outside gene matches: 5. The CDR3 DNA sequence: TGCGCCAGCAGATATGGACTAGCGGGAGTCGAGCAGTACTTC. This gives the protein CASRYGLAGVEQYF.

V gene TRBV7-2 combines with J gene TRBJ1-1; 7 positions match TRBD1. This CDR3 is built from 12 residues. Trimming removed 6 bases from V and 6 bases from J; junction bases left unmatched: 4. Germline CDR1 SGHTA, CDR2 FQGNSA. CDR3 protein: CASSAQGSEAFF. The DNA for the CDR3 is TGTGCCAGCAGTGCACAGGGGTCTGAAGCTTTCTTT.

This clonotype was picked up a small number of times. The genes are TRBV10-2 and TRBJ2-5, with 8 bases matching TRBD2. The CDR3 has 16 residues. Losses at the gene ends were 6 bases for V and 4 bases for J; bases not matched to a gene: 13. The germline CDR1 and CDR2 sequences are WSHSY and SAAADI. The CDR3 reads CASSLGGSGGAETQYF. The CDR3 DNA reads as TGCGCCAGCAGCCTCGGCGGGAGCGGGGGCGCAGAGACCCAGTACTTC.

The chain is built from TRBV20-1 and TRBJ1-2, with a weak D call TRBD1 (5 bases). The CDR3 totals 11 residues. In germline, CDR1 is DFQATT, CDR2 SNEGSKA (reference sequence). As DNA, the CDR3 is TGCAGCCCGGGGGGTCTCTATGGCTACACCTTC. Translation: CSPGGLYGYTF.

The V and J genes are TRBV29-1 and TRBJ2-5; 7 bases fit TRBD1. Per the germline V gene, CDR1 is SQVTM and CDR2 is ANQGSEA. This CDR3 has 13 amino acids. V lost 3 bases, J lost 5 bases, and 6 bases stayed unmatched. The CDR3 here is CSVDWAGGETQYF. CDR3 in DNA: TGCAGCGTTGATTGGGCAGGGGGTGAGACCCAGTACTTC.

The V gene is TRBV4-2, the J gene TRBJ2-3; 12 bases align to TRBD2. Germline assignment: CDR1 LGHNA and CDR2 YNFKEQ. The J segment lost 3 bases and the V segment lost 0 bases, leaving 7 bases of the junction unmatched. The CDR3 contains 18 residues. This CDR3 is CASSQDTTGLAGTDTQYF. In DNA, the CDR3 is TGTGCCAGCAGCCAAGATACAACAGGACTAGCGGGAACAGATACGCAGTATTTT.

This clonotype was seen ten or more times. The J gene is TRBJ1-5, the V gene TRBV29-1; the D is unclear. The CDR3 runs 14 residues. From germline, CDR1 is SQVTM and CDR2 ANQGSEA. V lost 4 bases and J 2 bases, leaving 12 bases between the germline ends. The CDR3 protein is CSVVVAYGNQPQHF. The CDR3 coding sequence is TGCAGCGTTGTAGTAGCGTACGGCAATCAGCCCCAGCATTTT.

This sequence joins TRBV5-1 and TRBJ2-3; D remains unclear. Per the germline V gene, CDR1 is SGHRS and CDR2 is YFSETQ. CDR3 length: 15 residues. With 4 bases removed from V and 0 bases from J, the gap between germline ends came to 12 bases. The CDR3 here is CASSRRTESTDTQYF. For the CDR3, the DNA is TGCGCCAGCAGCCGTAGGACGGAAAGCACAGATACGCAGTATTTT.

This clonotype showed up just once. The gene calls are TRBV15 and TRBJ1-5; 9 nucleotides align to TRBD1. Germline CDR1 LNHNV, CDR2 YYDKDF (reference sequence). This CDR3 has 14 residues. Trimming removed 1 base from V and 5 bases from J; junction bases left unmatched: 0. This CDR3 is CATSRGQGDQPQHF. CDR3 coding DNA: TGTGCCACCAGCAGAGGACAGGGGGATCAGCCCCAGCATTTT.

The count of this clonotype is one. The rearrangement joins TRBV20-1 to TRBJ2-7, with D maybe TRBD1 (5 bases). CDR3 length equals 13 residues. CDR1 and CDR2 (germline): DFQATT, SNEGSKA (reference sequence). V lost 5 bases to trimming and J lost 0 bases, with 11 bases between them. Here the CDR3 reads CSAPDTGSYEQYF. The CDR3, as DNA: TGCAGTGCTCCGGACACAGGCTCCTACGAGCAGTACTTC.